This T cell receptor (beta chain) was found in a study of immune cell composition in non-small cell lung cancer. General observations from the study: Lung adenocarcinomas had lower top 10 clone scores and clonality than squamous tumours. Shared sequences between tumour-reactive and dominant in vivo clones were not proven. Clones >0.5% enriched in tumour were rarer in adenocarcinoma (roughly 35%) than squamous (75%).

Generated by immunoSEQ multiplex PCR, the TCRdb table keeps only in-frame clones and is missing some. In the table there are about 6,700 clones, around three quarters of which are singletons. About this clone: Its antigen is not known.

Looked up from germline, CDR1 is MNHNS and CDR2 is SASEGT. Germline trimming cut 4 bases from V and 6 bases from J; bases unmatched to any gene: 16. The CDR3 runs to 19 residues. This TCR derives from a human donor with non-small cell lung cancer. The specimen sequenced was lung tumor tissue. The chain links TRBV6-1 to TRBJ1-5, with TRBD1 matching over 12 bases. The CDR3 nucleotides read TGTGCCAGCAGTGTCGATAGCCCAGGGACAGGGGGCGTCAGTCAGCCCCAGCATTTT. Protein: CASSVDSPGTGGVSQPQHF.